A selection of T cell receptor beta chains follows, all from one sample in a study of beta chain features in type 1 diabetes. Assay: immunoSEQ multiplex PCR; the TCRdb copy retains only in-frame clones and omits some. The sample holds tens of thousands of clones, 25% to 35% seen once. Sequenced: stem cell memory CD4+ T cells from blood. These receptors were collected from a young woman in good health. CDR3s include the opening cysteine and the closing phenylalanine or tryptophan. The D gene is left open where the match is weak. Clone size is not always given. Where it is, it says once, few, many or a class for expanded clones.

cdr3_aa	cdr3_nt	d_call	v_call	j_call	clone_size
CAARGAGTEAFF	TGTGCCGCCCGGGGGGCAGGCACTGAAGCTTTCTTT	NA	TRBV7-9	TRBJ1-1	few
CASFSYYNEQFF	TGTGCCAGCTTCTCTTACTACAATGAGCAGTTCTTC	NA	TRBV6-5	TRBJ2-1	NA
CSVEGQGATDTQYF	TGCAGCGTTGAAGGACAGGGGGCCACAGATACGCAGTATTTT	TRBD1	TRBV29-1	TRBJ2-3	NA
CASSSNPGGAQETQYF	TGCGCCAGCAGCTCCAACCCCGGGGGTGCGCAAGAGACCCAGTACTTC	NA	TRBV5-1	TRBJ2-5	NA
CASSPELAGYTDTQYF	TGTGCCAGCAGTCCAGAATTAGCGGGTTACACAGATACGCAGTATTTT	TRBD2	TRBV7-6	TRBJ2-3	NA
CASSLVQTGGNEQYF	TGCGCCAGCAGCTTGGTCCAGACAGGGGGAAACGAGCAGTACTTC	TRBD1	TRBV5-1	TRBJ2-7	NA
CASSPGLANTNTGELFF	TGTGCCAGCAGCCCCGGACTAGCAAATACGAACACCGGGGAGCTGTTTTTT	TRBD2	TRBV7-9	TRBJ2-2	NA
CASSAISGSLDTQYF	TGTGCCAGCAGCGCTATTAGCGGGAGTTTGGATACGCAGTATTTT	TRBD2	TRBV9	TRBJ2-3	NA
CASSEDPTYGELFF	TGTGCCAGCAGTGAAGACCCTACTTACGGGGAGCTGTTTTTT	NA	TRBV2	TRBJ2-2	NA
CATSRSQLVGYEQYF	TGTGCCACCAGCAGATCCCAACTAGTAGGATACGAGCAGTACTTC	NA	TRBV15	TRBJ2-7	NA
CASSLSPEQYF	TGTGCCAGCAGCTTATCTCCCGAGCAGTACTTC	NA	TRBV7-9	TRBJ2-7	few
CASSYGDRPNTGELFF	TGTGCCAGCAGTTACGGGGACAGGCCGAACACCGGGGAGCTGTTTTTT	TRBD1	TRBV6-5	TRBJ2-2	NA
CASSPFSTGTTNEKLFF	TGTGCCAGCTCACCTTTCTCGACAGGGACAACTAATGAAAAACTGTTTTTT	TRBD1	TRBV18	TRBJ1-4	NA
CASSERPGHSNTEAFF	TGTGCCAGCAGTGAAAGGCCGGGACACTCGAACACTGAAGCTTTCTTT	NA	TRBV6-1	TRBJ1-1	NA
CASSVTGTSGSDTQYF	TGTGCCAGCAGCGTTACCGGGACTAGCGGATCAGATACGCAGTATTTT	TRBD2	TRBV9	TRBJ2-3	once
CASTGTSGSQAETQYF	TGTGCCTCCACCGGGACTAGCGGGAGTCAGGCGGAGACCCAGTACTTC	TRBD2	TRBV30	TRBJ2-5	few
CAISELGQYGYTF	TGTGCCATCAGTGAATTAGGACAGTATGGCTACACCTTC	NA	TRBV10-3	TRBJ1-2	NA
CASSRDGQAPNTGELFF	TGCGCCAGCAGCCGGGACGGACAGGCGCCGAACACCGGGGAGCTGTTTTTT	TRBD1	TRBV5-1	TRBJ2-2	NA
CATGSGGNTEAFF	TGCGCCACCGGTAGCGGGGGGAACACTGAAGCTTTCTTT	NA	TRBV10-2	TRBJ1-1	NA
CASSPGTGRSYEQYF	TGTGCCAGCTCACCAGGGACAGGGCGCTCCTACGAGCAGTACTTC	TRBD1	TRBV18	TRBJ2-7	NA
CASSFGTGAETQYF	TGCGCCAGCAGCTTCGGGACAGGGGCCGAGACCCAGTACTTC	TRBD1	TRBV5-1	TRBJ2-5	few
CASSYLAGKQFF	TGTGCCAGCAGCTATCTAGCGGGAAAGCAGTTCTTC	TRBD2	TRBV7-3	TRBJ2-1	NA
CASSPRLAGDRDTQYF	TGTGCCAGCAGCCCCCGACTAGCGGGAGATAGAGATACGCAGTATTTT	TRBD2	TRBV9	TRBJ2-3	NA
CASSRPGTGLNTEAFF	TGTGCCAGCAGTCGTCCCGGGACAGGGTTGAACACTGAAGCTTTCTTT	TRBD1	TRBV6-6	TRBJ1-1	NA
CASAPGQGEYNEQFF	TGTGCCAGCGCCCCTGGACAGGGGGAATACAATGAGCAGTTCTTC	TRBD1	TRBV7-6	TRBJ2-1	few
CASSPGLLAGSGELFF	TGCGCCAGCAGCCCGGGGCTACTAGCGGGTTCCGGGGAGCTGTTTTTT	TRBD2	TRBV5-1	TRBJ2-2	NA
CASSPAVNTGELFF	TGTGCCAGCAGCCCAGCGGTGAACACCGGGGAGCTGTTTTTT	NA	TRBV9	TRBJ2-2	NA
CATSRGRVRGEKLFF	TGTGCCACCAGCCGAGGCCGGGTACGGGGTGAAAAACTGTTTTTT	NA	TRBV15	TRBJ1-4	few